These T cell receptor beta chains were read from a single sample in a study of T cells in Graves' hyperthyroidism and ophthalmopathy. TCRdb ran MiXCR on the multiplex PCR reads and lists one entry per CDR3 protein. The profile shows 550,000 to 700,000 distinct CDR3 sequences, approximately 44% of them singletons. Sequenced input: peripheral blood or thyroid tissue (not recorded which). These receptors were obtained from an adult woman with Graves' disease, either hyperthyroidism or ophthalmopathy (not recorded which). Each CDR3 is given with its conserved first and last residue. A D gene is named only where the DNA matches it firmly. The size field is filled for only some rows; it gives once, few, many or a size class.

v_gene	d_gene	j_gene	abundance	CDR3aa	CDR3nt
TRBV5-1	-	TRBJ2-5	-	CASSFGRKETQYF	TGTGCCAGCAGCTTCGGGCGGAAAGAGACCCAGTACTTC
TRBV12-3/TRBV12-4	-	TRBJ1-6	many	CASSPETVSPLHF	TGTGCCAGCAGTCCTGAAACGGTTTCACCCCTCCACTTT
TRBV9	-	TRBJ1-1	-	CASSVDPGGRAEAFF	TGTGCCAGCAGCGTAGACCCCGGGGGGAGGGCTGAAGCTTTCTTT
TRBV7-2	TRBD1	TRBJ2-5	many	CASSSTGAGTQYF	TGTGCCAGCAGCTCAACAGGGGCGGGGACCCAGTACTTC
TRBV7-9	TRBD2	TRBJ2-7	few	CASSPQREGHEEQYF	TGTGCCAGCTCACCACAGCGGGAGGGCCATGAGGAGCAGTACTTC
TRBV2	TRBD1	TRBJ1-6	-	CASSELDRVGGNSPLHF	TGTGCCAGCAGTGAGCTAGACAGGGTAGGCGGGAATTCACCCCTCCACTTT
TRBV5-1	-	TRBJ1-4	-	CASSFTGGNEKLFF	TGCGCCAGCAGCTTTACGGGAGGGAATGAAAAACTGTTTTTT
TRBV4-2	-	TRBJ2-7	-	CASSFDRRQYF	TGTGCCAGCAGCTTTGACAGGAGGCAGTACTTC
TRBV11-3	TRBD1	TRBJ2-7	-	CASSSQGVMGEQYF	TGTGCCAGCAGCTCACAGGGGGTAATGGGAGAGCAGTACTTC
TRBV7-3	TRBD1	TRBJ2-5	many	CASSLAGGGQETQYF	TGTGCCAGCAGCTTAGCAGGGGGCGGGCAAGAGACCCAGTACTTC
TRBV7-2	-	TRBJ1-6	-	CASSLVAGSPLHF	TGTGCCAGCAGCTTAGTCGCAGGGTCACCCCTCCACTTT
TRBV12-3/TRBV12-4	TRBD1	TRBJ1-5	many	CASRPDRRGTQPQHF	TGTGCCAGCAGGCCGGACAGGCGAGGAACTCAGCCCCAGCATTTT
TRBV5-1	-	TRBJ1-1	many	CASNEGFDTEAFF	TGCGCCAGCAACGAGGGGTTTGACACTGAAGCTTTCTTT
TRBV20-1	TRBD2	TRBJ2-7	few	CSASLGLANHEQYF	TGCAGTGCTAGTCTCGGACTAGCGAACCACGAGCAGTACTTC
TRBV7-3	TRBD2	TRBJ2-5	-	CASSPGTSGRARETQYF	TGTGCCAGCAGCCCAGGGACTAGCGGGAGGGCCAGAGAGACCCAGTACTTC
TRBV7-9	-	TRBJ1-2	many	CASSLGGGLSYGYTF	TGTGCCAGCAGCTTGGGAGGGGGTCTGTCCTATGGCTACACCTTC
TRBV7-9	TRBD1	TRBJ1-2	-	CANTLPGQGSYGYTF	TGTGCCAATACACTACCGGGACAGGGATCCTATGGCTACACCTTC
TRBV7-2	TRBD1	TRBJ1-2	many	CASSSGQGARGYTF	TGTGCCAGCAGCTCCGGACAGGGGGCTCGAGGCTACACCTTC
TRBV9	-	TRBJ1-4	-	CASSVGSAGTKKKLFF	TGTGCCAGCAGCGTAGGATCCGCAGGGACTAAAAAAAAACTGTTTTTT
TRBV7-9	TRBD1	TRBJ2-5	-	CASSLGPGQDKETQYF	TGTGCCAGCAGCTTGGGACCGGGACAGGACAAAGAGACCCAGTACTTC
TRBV2	-	TRBJ1-6	-	CASSEADRNSPLHF	TGTGCCAGCAGTGAAGCGGACAGAAATTCACCCCTCCACTTT
TRBV29-1	TRBD2	TRBJ2-7	many	CSVGGTSGIEQYF	TGCAGCGTGGGTGGGACTAGCGGGATTGAGCAGTACTTC
TRBV2	TRBD1	TRBJ1-5	-	CAIRKDRTQETQHF	TGTGCCATCAGAAAGGACAGGACACAAGAGACCCAGCATTTT
TRBV7-9	TRBD1	TRBJ1-4	-	CASSPDRVYEKLFF	TGTGCCAGCAGTCCTGACAGGGTGTACGAAAAACTGTTTTTT
TRBV6-1	TRBD2	TRBJ2-5	-	CATRTSGSGETQYF	TGTGCCACCAGGACTAGCGGTTCAGGGGAGACCCAGTACTTC
TRBV9	-	TRBJ1-4	-	CASRTSGVTNEKLFF	TGTGCCAGTAGAACCTCGGGGGTCACTAATGAAAAACTGTTTTTT
TRBV30	-	TRBJ1-2	few	CAWSEVEGPILYGYTF	TGTGCCTGGAGTGAGGTTGAGGGGCCTATTCTCTATGGCTACACCTTC